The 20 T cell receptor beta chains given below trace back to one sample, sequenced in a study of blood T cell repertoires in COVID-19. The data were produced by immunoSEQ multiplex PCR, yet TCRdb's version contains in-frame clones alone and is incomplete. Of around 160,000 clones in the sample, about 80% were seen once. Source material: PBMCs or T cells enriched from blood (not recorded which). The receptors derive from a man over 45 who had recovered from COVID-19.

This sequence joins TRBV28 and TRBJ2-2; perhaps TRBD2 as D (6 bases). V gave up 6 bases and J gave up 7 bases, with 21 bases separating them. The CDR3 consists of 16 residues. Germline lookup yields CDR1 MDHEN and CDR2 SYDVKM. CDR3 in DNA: TGTGCCAGCAGAAGAGCGGGCACCTTGGGGGACGGGGAGCTGTTTTTT. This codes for CASRRAGTLGDGELFF.

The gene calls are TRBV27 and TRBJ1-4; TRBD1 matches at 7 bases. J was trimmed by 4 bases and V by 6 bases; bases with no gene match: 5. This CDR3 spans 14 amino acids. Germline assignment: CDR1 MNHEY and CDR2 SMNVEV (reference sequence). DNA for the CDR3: TGTGCCAGCAGGGGGACAGCAGTTAATGAAAAACTGTTTTTT. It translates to CASRGTAVNEKLFF.

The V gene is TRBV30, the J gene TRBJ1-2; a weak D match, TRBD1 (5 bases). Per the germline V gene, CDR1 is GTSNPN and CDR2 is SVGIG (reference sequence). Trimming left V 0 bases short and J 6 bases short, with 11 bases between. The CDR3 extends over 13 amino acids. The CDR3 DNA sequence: TGTGCCTGGAGTGTATACCAGGGTCATGGCTACACCTTC. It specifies CAWSVYQGHGYTF.

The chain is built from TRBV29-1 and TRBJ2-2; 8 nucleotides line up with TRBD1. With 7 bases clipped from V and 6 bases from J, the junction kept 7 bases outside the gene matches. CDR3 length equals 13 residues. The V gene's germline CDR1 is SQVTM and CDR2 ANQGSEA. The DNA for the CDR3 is TGCAGCGCCCAGGGGACAGGTGCCGGGGAGCTGTTTTTT. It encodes CSAQGTGAGELFF.

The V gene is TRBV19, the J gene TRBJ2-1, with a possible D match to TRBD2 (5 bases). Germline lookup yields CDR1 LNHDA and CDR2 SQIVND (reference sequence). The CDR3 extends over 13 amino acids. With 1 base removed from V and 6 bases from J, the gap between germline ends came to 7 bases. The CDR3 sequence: CASSIGRGNEQFF. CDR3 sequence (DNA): TGTGCCAGTAGTATAGGACGGGGCAATGAGCAGTTCTTC.

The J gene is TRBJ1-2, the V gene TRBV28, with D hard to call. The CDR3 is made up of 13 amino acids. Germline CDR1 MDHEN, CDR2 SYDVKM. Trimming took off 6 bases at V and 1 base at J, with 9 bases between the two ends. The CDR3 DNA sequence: TGTGCCAGCAGCTCGGGATTTAACTATGGCTACACCTTC. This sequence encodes CASSSGFNYGYTF.

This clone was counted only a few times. CDR3 DNA: TGCGCCAGCGCAACCGGGACAGGGAATTCACCCCTCCACTTT. This translates into CASATGTGNSPLHF. V is TRBV10-2 and J is TRBJ1-6; TRBD1 agrees at 9 bases. The J segment lost 7 bases and the V segment lost 8 bases, leaving 6 bases of the junction unmatched. Germline lookup yields CDR1 WSHSY and CDR2 SAAADI. The CDR3 is made up of 14 amino acids.

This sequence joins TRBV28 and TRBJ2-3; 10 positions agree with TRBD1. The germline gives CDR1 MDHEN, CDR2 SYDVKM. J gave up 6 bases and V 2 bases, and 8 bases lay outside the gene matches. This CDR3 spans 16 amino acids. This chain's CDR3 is CASSLVLGQGFDTQYF. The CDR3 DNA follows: TGTGCCAGCAGTTTAGTTCTGGGACAGGGGTTCGATACGCAGTATTTT. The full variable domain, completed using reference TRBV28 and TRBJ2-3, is DVKVTQSSRYLVKRTGEKVFLECVQDMDHENMFWYRQDPGLGLRLIYFSYDVKMKEKGDIPEGYSVSREKKERFSLILESASTNQTSMYLCASSLVLGQGFDTQYFGPGTRLTVL.

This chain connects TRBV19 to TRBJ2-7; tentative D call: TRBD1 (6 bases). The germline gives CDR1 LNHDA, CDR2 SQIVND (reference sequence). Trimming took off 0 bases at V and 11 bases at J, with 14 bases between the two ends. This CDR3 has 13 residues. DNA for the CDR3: TGTGCCAGTAGTATAGATACCCGGACAGCAAAGTACTTC. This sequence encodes CASSIDTRTAKYF.

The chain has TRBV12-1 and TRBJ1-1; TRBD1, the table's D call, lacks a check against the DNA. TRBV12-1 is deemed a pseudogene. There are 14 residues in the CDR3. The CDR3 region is CASSSATGNTEAFF. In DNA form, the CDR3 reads TGTGCCAGCAGCTCTGCGACAGGAAACACTGAAGCTTTCTTT.

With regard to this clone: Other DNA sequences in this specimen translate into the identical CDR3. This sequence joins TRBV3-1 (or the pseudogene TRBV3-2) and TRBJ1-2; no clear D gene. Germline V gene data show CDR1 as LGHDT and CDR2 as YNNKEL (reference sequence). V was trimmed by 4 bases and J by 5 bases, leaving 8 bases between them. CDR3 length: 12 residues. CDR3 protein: CASSPGGYGYTF. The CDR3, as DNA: TGTGCCAGCAGCCCTGGCGGTTATGGCTACACCTTC.

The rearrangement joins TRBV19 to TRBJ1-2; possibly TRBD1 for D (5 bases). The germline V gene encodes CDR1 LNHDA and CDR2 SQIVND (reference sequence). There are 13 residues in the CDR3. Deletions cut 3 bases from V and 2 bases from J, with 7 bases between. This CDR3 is CASSIPGNYGYTF. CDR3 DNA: TGTGCCAGTAGTATCCCAGGGAACTATGGCTACACCTTC.

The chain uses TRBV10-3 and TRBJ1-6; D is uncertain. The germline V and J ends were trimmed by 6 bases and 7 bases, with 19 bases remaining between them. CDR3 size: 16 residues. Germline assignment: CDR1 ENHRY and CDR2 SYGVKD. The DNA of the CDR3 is TGTGCCATCAGATTGGGCCGGGGAAATTTGAATTCACCCCTCCACTTT. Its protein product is CAIRLGRGNLNSPLHF.

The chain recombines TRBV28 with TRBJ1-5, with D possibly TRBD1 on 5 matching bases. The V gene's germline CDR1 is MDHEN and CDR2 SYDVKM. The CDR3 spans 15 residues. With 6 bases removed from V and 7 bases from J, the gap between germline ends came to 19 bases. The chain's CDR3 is CASSKHGGIGQPQHF. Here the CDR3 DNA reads TGTGCCAGCAGCAAGCATGGGGGGATTGGACAGCCCCAGCATTTT.

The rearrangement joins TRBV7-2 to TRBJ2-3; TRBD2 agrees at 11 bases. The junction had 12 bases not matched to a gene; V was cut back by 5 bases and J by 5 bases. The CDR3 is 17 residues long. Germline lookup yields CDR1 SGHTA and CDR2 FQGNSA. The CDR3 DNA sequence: TGTGCCAGCAGCCTTAGCGGGGGGGCTATGTCGGGAGATACGCAGTATTTT. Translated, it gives CASSLSGGAMSGDTQYF.

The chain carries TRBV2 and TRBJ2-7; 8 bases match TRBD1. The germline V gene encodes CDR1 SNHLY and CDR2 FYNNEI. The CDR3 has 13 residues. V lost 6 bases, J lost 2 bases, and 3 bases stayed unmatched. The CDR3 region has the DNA TGTGCCAGCAGCCGGACAGGGACCTACGAGCAGTACTTC. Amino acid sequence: CASSRTGTYEQYF.

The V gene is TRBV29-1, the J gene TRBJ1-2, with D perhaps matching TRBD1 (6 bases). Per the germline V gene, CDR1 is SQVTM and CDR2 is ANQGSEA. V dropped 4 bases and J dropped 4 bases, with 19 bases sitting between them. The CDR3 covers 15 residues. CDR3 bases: TGCAGCGTTGCCTCCCCCCAGGGGTTTAGCTATGGCTACACCTTC. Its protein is CSVASPQGFSYGYTF.

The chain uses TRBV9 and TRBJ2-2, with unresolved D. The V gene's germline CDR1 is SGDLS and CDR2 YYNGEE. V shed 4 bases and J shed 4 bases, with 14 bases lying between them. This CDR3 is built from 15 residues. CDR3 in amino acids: CASSLTSTGTGELFF. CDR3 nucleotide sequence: TGTGCCAGCAGCCTGACGTCGACGGGCACCGGGGAGCTGTTTTTT.

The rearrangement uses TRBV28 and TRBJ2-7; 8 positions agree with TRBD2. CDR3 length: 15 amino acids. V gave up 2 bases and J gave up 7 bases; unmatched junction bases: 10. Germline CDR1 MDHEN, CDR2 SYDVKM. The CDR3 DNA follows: TGTGCCAGCAGTTTAGCCGGGACTAGGGGCTGGGAGCAGTACTTC. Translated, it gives CASSLAGTRGWEQYF.

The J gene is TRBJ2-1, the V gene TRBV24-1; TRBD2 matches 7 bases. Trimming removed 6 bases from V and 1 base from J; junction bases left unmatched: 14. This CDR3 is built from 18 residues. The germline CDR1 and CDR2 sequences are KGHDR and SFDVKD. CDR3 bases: TGTGCCACCAGTCCAGGACTACAAGTAGCGGGTTCCTACAATGAGCAGTTCTTC. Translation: CATSPGLQVAGSYNEQFF.